A single sample gave rise to the 26 T cell receptor beta chains below, sequenced in a study of blood T cells in healthy people across ages. It was with a sample-barcoded 5' primer and a J-beta primer mix that a second PCR of roughly 7 to 12 cycles was run. TCRdb re-analysed the 5' RACE reads in MiXCR, keeping a single row per CDR3 protein. The table lists fewer than 2,000,000 distinct CDR3 sequences, approximately 40% of them singletons, with more than 20% in the top ten. The material sequenced was blood. The receptor source for this set is a human donor in good health.

This clonotype was found a few times. The V gene is TRBV6-5, the J gene TRBJ2-5, with 11 bases fitting TRBD2. This CDR3 spans 15 amino acids. V lost 4 bases to trimming and J lost 7 bases; unmatched junction nucleotides: 8. Germline CDR1 reads MNHEY; CDR2 reads SVGAGI. CDR3 sequence reads: CASSSQLAGVGTQYF. The DNA of the CDR3 is TGTGCCAGCAGTTCTCAACTAGCGGGGGTGGGGACCCAGTACTTC.

V and J are TRBV20-1 and TRBJ1-6; 8 positions match TRBD1. Germline CDR1 and CDR2: DFQATT and SNEGSKA (reference sequence). This CDR3 spans 18 amino acids. V gave up 1 base and J gave up 1 base; unmatched junction bases: 9. Written as DNA, the CDR3 is TGCAGTGCTAGAGGCCTGGACAGGGCTGGGTCCTATAATTCACCCCTCCACTTT. Protein product: CSARGLDRAGSYNSPLHF.

The chain is built from TRBV29-1 and TRBJ2-3; D is uncertain. The germline V and J ends were trimmed by 6 bases and 5 bases, with 9 bases remaining between them. CDR3 length: 11 amino acids. Germline V gives CDR1 SQVTM, CDR2 ANQGSEA. This chain's CDR3 is CSVANGDTQYF. The DNA of the CDR3 is TGCAGCGTGGCCAATGGAGATACGCAGTATTTT.

This clonotype was recorded a few times. The chain is built from TRBV4-2 and TRBJ1-1; weak D call: TRBD1 (5 bases). The germline V gene has CDR1 LGHNA and CDR2 YNFKEQ. The length of the CDR3 is 15 residues. The V gene lost 0 bases and the J gene lost 0 bases, with 8 bases spanning the gap. CDR3 sequence reads: CASSQEGTLNTEAFF. CDR3 nucleotides: TGTGCCAGCAGCCAAGAAGGGACGTTGAACACTGAAGCTTTCTTT.

V gene TRBV7-2 combines with J gene TRBJ1-2; a weak D match, TRBD1 (6 bases). Germline values: CDR1 SGHTA, CDR2 FQGNSA. This CDR3 region has 15 residues. Trimming cost V 4 bases and J 0 bases, with 12 bases left between them. CDR3 nucleotide sequence: TGTGCCAGCAGCTCCCCCCGGGGGCCTAACTATGGCTACACCTTC. Its protein is CASSSPRGPNYGYTF.

There are a few counts of this clonotype. This chain connects TRBV3-1 to TRBJ1-2; no definite D call. Trimming removed 2 bases from V and 10 bases from J, with 11 bases in between. The CDR3 sequence is 12 residues long. Germline-derived CDR1 and CDR2 are LGHDT and YNNKEL (reference sequence). The CDR3 sequence is CASSQLEGLYTF. The CDR3 DNA sequence: TGTGCCAGCAGCCAACTCGAGGGTCTCTACACCTTC.

This chain links TRBV5-1 with TRBJ1-2; D is uncertain. V shed 4 bases and J shed 4 bases, with 11 bases lying between them. This CDR3 region has 13 residues. CDR1 SGHRS and CDR2 YFSETQ come from the germline V gene. CDR3 bases: TGCGCCAGCAGCCCTCAGGATCCCTATGGCTACACCTTC. Amino acids: CASSPQDPYGYTF.

V is TRBV3-1 and J is TRBJ2-1; D gene ambiguous. Germline V CDR1 and CDR2: LGHDT, YNNKEL (reference sequence). The CDR3 covers 13 residues. V was cut by 2 bases and J by 6 bases, with 8 bases left in between. This chain's CDR3 is CASSQNSLNEQFF. In nucleotides, the CDR3 is TGTGCCAGCAGCCAAAATTCCCTCAATGAGCAGTTCTTC.

This chain connects TRBV14 to TRBJ2-7; D possibly corresponds to TRBD1 (5 bases). CDR1 is SGHDN and CDR2 is FVKESK in the germline V gene. Trimming took off 3 bases at V and 3 bases at J, with 12 bases between the two ends. CDR3 size: 14 residues. CDR3 nucleotide sequence: TGTGCCAGCAGCCACATGGACATGAGCTACGAGCAGTACTTC. Translated, it gives CASSHMDMSYEQYF.

Details on this clonotype: One junction end disagrees with the germline gene, perhaps due to a read error. The gene calls are TRBV7-8 and TRBJ2-5; 12 bases fit TRBD2. Germline V gene lookup returns CDR1 SGHVS and CDR2 FQNEAQ. The CDR3 consists of 18 residues. CDR3 loop: CAGSPRLAGVPIQETQYF. The DNA of the CDR3 is TGTGCCGGCAGCCCACGACTAGCGGGGGTTCCTATCCAAGAGACCCAGTACTTC.

This clonotype has just a few counts. The V and J genes are TRBV7-2 and TRBJ1-2; weak D call: TRBD1 (6 bases). In germline, CDR1 is SGHTA, CDR2 FQGNSA. The CDR3 is 15 residues long. V lost 2 bases to trimming and J lost 3 bases, with 13 bases between them. CDR3 bases: TGTGCCAGCAGCTTATCAGGGGTAGTGGACTATGGCTACACCTTC. It translates to CASSLSGVVDYGYTF.

The chain couples TRBV11-2 to TRBJ2-5, with TRBD2 matching over 8 bases. The CDR3 runs to 17 residues. The V gene's germline CDR1 is SGHAT and CDR2 FQNNGV. J gave up 0 bases and V 0 bases, and 6 bases lay outside the gene matches. The CDR3 protein is CASSLDSQRGNQETQYF. CDR3 DNA sequence: TGTGCCAGCAGCTTAGATAGCCAGCGGGGGAACCAAGAGACCCAGTACTTC.

The V and J genes are TRBV20-1 and TRBJ2-2, with D possibly matching TRBD1 (6 bases). Germline loops: CDR1 DFQATT, CDR2 SNEGSKA (reference sequence). Between the trimmed V and J ends, which lost 3 bases and 4 bases, there was a span of 9 bases. The CDR3 loop spans 13 amino acids. The CDR3 nucleotides read TGCAGTGCTAGCCAGGGGATCACCGGGGAGCTGTTTTTT. This encodes CSASQGITGELFF.

This clonotype has a handful of counts. This chain connects TRBV29-1 to TRBJ1-2; D unresolved. Germline CDR1 reads SQVTM; CDR2 reads ANQGSEA. CDR3 length equals 11 residues. V gave up 1 base and J gave up 8 bases, with 8 bases separating them. The CDR3 DNA is TGCAGCGTTGAAGCTGGTAGAGGCTACACCTTC. Translated, it gives CSVEAGRGYTF.

This chain connects TRBV11-3 to TRBJ1-6; TRBD1 matches 8 bases. Germline V gives CDR1 SGHNT, CDR2 YENEEA. V lost 3 bases to trimming and J lost 5 bases; unmatched junction nucleotides: 6. The CDR3 loop spans 16 amino acids. The CDR3 DNA is TGTGCCAGCAGCTTTATGACAGGGGTCCATAATTCACCCCTCCACTTT. It is translated as CASSFMTGVHNSPLHF.

This sequence joins TRBV2 and TRBJ2-5; D call uncertain. Trimming cost V 8 bases and J 0 bases, with 13 bases left between them. CDR3 length: 14 amino acids. Germline lookup yields CDR1 SNHLY and CDR2 FYNNEI. The CDR3, as DNA: TGTGCCAGCTATAGGGCAGAGAACCAAGAGACCCAGTACTTC. This codes for CASYRAENQETQYF.

V gene TRBV29-1 combines with J gene TRBJ1-2; TRBD1 agrees at 7 bases. Germline assignment: CDR1 SQVTM and CDR2 ANQGSEA. The V segment lost 6 bases and the J segment 2 bases; nucleotides outside the gene matches: 9. CDR3 length: 14 amino acids. The CDR3 here is CSVTTGAGNYGYTF. CDR3 coding DNA: TGCAGCGTCACAACAGGGGCGGGGAACTATGGCTACACCTTC.

V and J are TRBV7-9 and TRBJ2-5, with D perhaps TRBD1 (5 bases). With 5 bases removed from V and 5 bases from J, the gap between germline ends came to 15 bases. The CDR3 has 14 amino acids. Germline values: CDR1 SEHNR, CDR2 FQNEAQ (reference sequence). DNA of the CDR3: TGTGCCAGCAGCGAGATCGTCCCAGGGGAGACCCAGTACTTC. It is translated as CASSEIVPGETQYF.

The chain joins TRBV5-1 to TRBJ2-3; TRBD2 aligns across 9 bases. The length of the CDR3 is 15 residues. The germline V gene has CDR1 SGHRS and CDR2 YFSETQ. V gave up 4 bases and J gave up 0 bases; unmatched junction bases: 3. The CDR3 DNA reads as TGCGCCAGCAGCATCGGACTAGCGAGCACAGATACGCAGTATTTT. This sequence encodes CASSIGLASTDTQYF.

This chain connects TRBV20-1 to TRBJ1-2; D perhaps matches TRBD1 (5 bases). CDR3 length: 13 residues. V was cut by 6 bases and J by 0 bases, with 11 bases left in between. Germline V gene lookup returns CDR1 DFQATT and CDR2 SNEGSKA (reference sequence). The CDR3 region has the DNA TGCAGTGCCAGGACACCTGCTAACTATGGCTACACCTTC. This codes for CSARTPANYGYTF.

J is TRBJ2-3 and V is TRBV2; 9 bases align to TRBD1. The CDR3 is 18 residues long. The V segment lost 2 bases and the J segment 10 bases; nucleotides outside the gene matches: 19. Per germline, CDR1 SNHLY and CDR2 FYNNEI. CDR3 loop: CASSEHITGTGIGDAQYF. The CDR3 DNA is TGTGCCAGCAGTGAACACATAACCGGGACAGGGATTGGCGATGCGCAGTATTTT.

About this clonotype itself: This may be a read error: a much more frequent sequence differs by one nucleotide. The chain carries TRBV5-5 and TRBJ1-1, with D uncertain. CDR3 size: 13 residues. Germline V gene data show CDR1 as SGHKS and CDR2 as YYEKEE (reference sequence). The ends were cut back, 0 bases at V and 4 bases at J, with 7 bases in the middle. DNA for the CDR3: TGTGCCAGCAGCTTGGGGGCAGCCACTGAAGCTTTCTTT. The encoded protein is CASSLGAATEAFF.

The sample holds a few counts of this clonotype. The V call is TRBV18, the J call TRBJ1-5; possibly TRBD1 for D (5 bases). The CDR3 runs to 14 residues. Germline V lookup: CDR1 KGHSH, CDR2 LQKENI. Trimming took 5 bases from V and 5 from J, leaving 13 bases between them. The CDR3 protein is CASSTGLNDQPQHF. The DNA for the CDR3 is TGTGCCAGCTCAACAGGACTTAACGATCAGCCCCAGCATTTT.

This chain connects TRBV10-3 to TRBJ1-2; D is perhaps TRBD1 (5 bases). The CDR3 spans 13 residues. The germline V and J ends were trimmed by 10 bases and 5 bases, with 17 bases remaining between them. Germline loops: CDR1 ENHRY, CDR2 SYGVKD. The CDR3 spells CATLRDGDYGYTF. CDR3 nucleotide sequence: TGTGCCACGCTCCGGGACGGGGATTATGGCTACACCTTC.

This clonotype appeared a few times. The chain joins TRBV24-1 to TRBJ1-2, with D perhaps TRBD1 (5 bases). The CDR3 totals 14 residues. Germline V gene lookup returns CDR1 KGHDR and CDR2 SFDVKD. V was pared by 6 bases and J by 3 bases, with 13 bases between. CDR3 sequence: CATSSGRSDYGYTF. CDR3 bases: TGTGCCACCAGTTCAGGGAGGTCGGACTATGGCTACACCTTC.

The sample holds a few counts of this clonotype. The chain employs TRBV15 and TRBJ2-3, with D tentatively TRBD1 (5 bases). The germline V gene encodes CDR1 LNHNV and CDR2 YYDKDF (reference sequence). Trimming removed 0 bases from V and 0 bases from J, with 10 bases in between. The CDR3 length is 16 residues. CDR3 in amino acids: CATSRDQGGSTDTQYF. The CDR3 coding sequence is TGTGCCACCAGCAGAGATCAGGGCGGCAGCACAGATACGCAGTATTTT.